The 8 T cell receptor beta chains below were found in one sample sequenced in a study of blood T cell repertoires in COVID-19. This table comes from immunoSEQ multiplex PCR, and its TCRdb copy is limited to in-frame clones, with some not included. The data contain over 120,000 clones, around 88% of them singletons. The sample comprised peripheral blood. These receptors came from a man aged 60-69 years with active or convalescent COVID-19.

This chain connects TRBV18 to TRBJ2-2; 11 bases are a match to TRBD2. CDR1 is KGHSH, CDR2 LQKENI, per germline. After removal of 6 bases from V and 0 bases from J, the junction contained 3 bases not matched to a gene. CDR3 length: 16 residues. The CDR3 is CASSLLAGANTGELFF. DNA for the CDR3: TGTGCCAGCTCCCTACTAGCGGGAGCGAACACCGGGGAGCTGTTTTTT.

The V call is TRBV9, the J call TRBJ1-4; D not resolved. Germline V gene sequence: CDR1 SGDLS, CDR2 YYNGEE. Trimming removed 3 bases from V and 8 bases from J, with 14 bases in between. This CDR3 is 14 amino acids long. The CDR3, as DNA: TGTGCCAGCAGCGGACCGGCCCCCGGGGAAAAACTGTTTTTT. Protein product: CASSGPAPGEKLFF.

This sequence joins TRBV7-3 and TRBJ2-1; 9 bases are a match to TRBD2. The V gene end was trimmed by 2 bases and the J gene end by 7 bases; junction bases not matched to a gene: 12. This CDR3 is 17 amino acids long. Germline assignment: CDR1 SGHTA and CDR2 FQGTGA. CDR3 in amino acids: CASSLFAGGEKANEQFF. For the CDR3, the DNA is TGTGCCAGCAGCTTATTTGCGGGAGGGGAAAAAGCGAATGAGCAGTTCTTC.

This clone was counted between two and nine times. In DNA form, the CDR3 reads TGCGCCAGCAGTCTTGGGGGCCCTATGAACACTGAAGCTTTCTTT. Protein: CASSLGGPMNTEAFF. The chain has TRBV5-1 and TRBJ1-1; the D gene is possibly TRBD1 (6 bases). V lost 5 bases to trimming and J lost 0 bases, with 14 bases between them. Germline loops: CDR1 SGHRS, CDR2 YFSETQ. This CDR3 region has 15 residues.

CDR3 nucleotides: TGTGCCAGCAATAAACAGGGAAGTAGCTATGGCTACACCTTC. Translated, it gives CASNKQGSSYGYTF. The V gene is TRBV28, the J gene TRBJ1-2; D is possibly TRBD1 (6 bases). Germline V gene sequence: CDR1 MDHEN, CDR2 SYDVKM. V was shortened by 7 bases and J by 4 bases, with 16 bases between the two germline ends. This CDR3 region has 14 residues.

CDR3 amino acids: CASSLGPGEVYEQYF. CDR3 DNA sequence: TGTGCCAGCAGCTTGGGCCCGGGAGAGGTCTACGAGCAGTACTTC. The V gene is TRBV5-4, the J gene TRBJ2-7; the D gene is possibly TRBD2 (6 bases). The CDR3 covers 15 residues. With 0 bases removed from V and 3 bases from J, the gap between germline ends came to 13 bases. CDR1 and CDR2 from the germline V gene are SGHNT and YYREEE (reference sequence).

The CDR3: CASSSPTGFQLEQYF. The CDR3 DNA reads TGTGCCAGCAGCTCGCCGACAGGGTTCCAGCTCGAGCAGTACTTC. V gene TRBV7-9 combines with J gene TRBJ2-7; 7 bases are shared with TRBD1. The CDR3 loop spans 15 amino acids. Losses at the gene ends were 4 bases for V and 6 bases for J; bases not matched to a gene: 12. CDR1 and CDR2 (germline): SEHNR, FQNEAQ (reference sequence).

The V gene is TRBV4-2, the J gene TRBJ2-3; unclear D gene. V was clipped by 4 bases and J by 1 base, with 9 bases between them. The CDR3 is made up of 14 amino acids. Per the germline V gene, CDR1 is LGHNA and CDR2 is YNFKEQ. CDR3 region: CASSRRGRTDTQYF. CDR3 DNA sequence: TGTGCCAGCAGCCGGCGAGGTCGCACAGATACGCAGTATTTT.